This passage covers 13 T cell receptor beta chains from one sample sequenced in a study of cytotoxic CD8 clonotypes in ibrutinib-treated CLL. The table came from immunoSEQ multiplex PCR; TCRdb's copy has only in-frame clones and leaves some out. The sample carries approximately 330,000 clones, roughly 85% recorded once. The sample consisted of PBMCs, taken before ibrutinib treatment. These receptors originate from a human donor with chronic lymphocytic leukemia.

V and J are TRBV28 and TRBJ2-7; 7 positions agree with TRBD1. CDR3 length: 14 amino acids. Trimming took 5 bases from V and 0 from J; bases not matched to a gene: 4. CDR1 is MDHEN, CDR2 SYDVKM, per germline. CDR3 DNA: TGTGCCAGCAGTACCGGGACAGCCTCCTACGAGCAGTACTTC. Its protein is CASSTGTASYEQYF.

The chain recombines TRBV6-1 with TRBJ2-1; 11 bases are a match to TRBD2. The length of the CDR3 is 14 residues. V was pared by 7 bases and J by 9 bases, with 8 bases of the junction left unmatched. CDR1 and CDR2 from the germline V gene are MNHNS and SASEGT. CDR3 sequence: CASTILAGVGEQFF. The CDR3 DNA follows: TGTGCCAGCACCATACTAGCGGGAGTTGGTGAGCAGTTCTTC.

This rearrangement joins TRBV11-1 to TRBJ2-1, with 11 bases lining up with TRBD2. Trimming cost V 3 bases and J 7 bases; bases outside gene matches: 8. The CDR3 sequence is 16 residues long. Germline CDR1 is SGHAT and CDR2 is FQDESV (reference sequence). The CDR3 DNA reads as TGTGCCAGCAGCTTCAGACTAGCGGGAAGGTCAAATGAGCAGTTCTTC. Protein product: CASSFRLAGRSNEQFF.

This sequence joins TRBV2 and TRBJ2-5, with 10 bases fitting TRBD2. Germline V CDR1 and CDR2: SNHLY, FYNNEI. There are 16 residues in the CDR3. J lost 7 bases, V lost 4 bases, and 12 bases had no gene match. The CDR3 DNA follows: TGTGCCAGCAGTGCACACCCGGGACTAGCGACGGGGACCCAGTACTTC. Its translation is CASSAHPGLATGTQYF.

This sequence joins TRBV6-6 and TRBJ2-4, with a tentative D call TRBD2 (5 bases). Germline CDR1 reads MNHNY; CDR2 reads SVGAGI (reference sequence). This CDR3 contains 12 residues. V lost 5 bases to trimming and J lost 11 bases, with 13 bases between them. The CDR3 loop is CASSPGLLLQYF. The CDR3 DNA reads TGTGCCAGCAGTCCTGGACTCCTCCTTCAGTACTTC.

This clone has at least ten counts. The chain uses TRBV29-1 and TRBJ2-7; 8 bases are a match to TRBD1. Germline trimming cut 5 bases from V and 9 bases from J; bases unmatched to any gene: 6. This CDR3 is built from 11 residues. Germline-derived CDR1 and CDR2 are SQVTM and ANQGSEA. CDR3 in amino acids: CSVTTGAVQYF. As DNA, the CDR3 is TGCAGCGTTACGACAGGGGCGGTGCAGTACTTC.

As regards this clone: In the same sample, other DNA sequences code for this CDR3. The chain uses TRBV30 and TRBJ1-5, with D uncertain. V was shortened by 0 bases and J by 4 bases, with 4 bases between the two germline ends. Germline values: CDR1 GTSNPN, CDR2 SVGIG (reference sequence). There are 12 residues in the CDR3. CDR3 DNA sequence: TGTGCCTGGAGTGTGGGGAATCAGCCCCAGCATTTT. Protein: CAWSVGNQPQHF.

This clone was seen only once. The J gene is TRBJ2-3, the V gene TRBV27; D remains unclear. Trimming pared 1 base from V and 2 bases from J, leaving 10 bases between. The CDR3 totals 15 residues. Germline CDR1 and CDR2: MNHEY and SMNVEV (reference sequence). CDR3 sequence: CASSLYSRPTDTQYF. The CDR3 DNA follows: TGTGCCAGCAGTTTATACTCGCGGCCCACAGATACGCAGTATTTT.

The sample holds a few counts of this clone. The CDR3 nucleotides read TGCGCCAGTTCGACAGCGAACACTGAAGCTTTCTTT. Translation gives CASSTANTEAFF. The chain combines TRBV10-1 with TRBJ1-1; TRBD1 might be the D (5 bases). This CDR3 has 12 residues. Germline V gene lookup returns CDR1 WNHNN and CDR2 SYGVQD (reference sequence). The ends were cut back, 9 bases at V and 1 base at J, with 9 bases in the middle.

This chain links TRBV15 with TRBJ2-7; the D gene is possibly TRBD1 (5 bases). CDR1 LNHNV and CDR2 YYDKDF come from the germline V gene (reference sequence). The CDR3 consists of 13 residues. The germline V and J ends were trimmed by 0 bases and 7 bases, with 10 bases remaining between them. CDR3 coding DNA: TGTGCCACCAGCAGAGATTTAAAGGGGGAGCAGTACTTC. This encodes CATSRDLKGEQYF.

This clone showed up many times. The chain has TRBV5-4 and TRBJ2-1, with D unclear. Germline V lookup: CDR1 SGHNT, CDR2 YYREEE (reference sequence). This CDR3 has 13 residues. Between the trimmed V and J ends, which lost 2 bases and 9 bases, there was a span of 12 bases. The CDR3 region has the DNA TGTGCCAGCAGCTTAGATCTGATAGGTGAGCAGTTCTTC. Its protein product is CASSLDLIGEQFF.

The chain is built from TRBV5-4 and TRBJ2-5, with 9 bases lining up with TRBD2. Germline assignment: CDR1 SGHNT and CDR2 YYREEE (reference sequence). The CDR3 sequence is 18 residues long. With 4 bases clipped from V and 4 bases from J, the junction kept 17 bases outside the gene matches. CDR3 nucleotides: TGTGCCAGCAGCCCCGAAAGGCGAGCTAGCGGGATTATAGAGACCCAGTACTTC. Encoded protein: CASSPERRASGIIETQYF.

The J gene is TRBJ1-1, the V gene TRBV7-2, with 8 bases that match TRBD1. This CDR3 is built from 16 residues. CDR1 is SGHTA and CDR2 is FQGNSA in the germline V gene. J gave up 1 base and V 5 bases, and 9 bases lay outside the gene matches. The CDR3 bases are TGTGCCAGCAGCATGGGACAGGTATCCTCGAACACTGAAGCTTTCTTT. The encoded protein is CASSMGQVSSNTEAFF.